The 27 T cell receptor beta chains listed next were all sequenced from one sample in a study of metastatic and nonmetastatic thyroid tumors. TCRdb used MiXCR to call clones anew from the PCR reads. Here the sample spans about 52,000 clones, around a sixth being singletons. Thyroid surgery took place with no prior treatment in any patient. Sequencing was performed on blood. The source is a female donor with papillary thyroid cancer or a benign thyroid nodule (not recorded which). Some clones in this sample may be carry-over from other donors' samples.

There are many counts of this clone. V gene TRBV4-1 combines with J gene TRBJ1-6, with 7 bases matching TRBD1. Unmatched junction bases numbered 4, after V lost 1 base and J lost 10 bases. The CDR3 covers 14 residues. From germline, CDR1 is MGHRA and CDR2 YSYEKL. The chain's CDR3 is CASSQAGGVSPLHF. The CDR3 nucleotides are TGCGCCAGCAGCCAAGCAGGGGGAGTCTCACCCCTCCACTTT.

This clone was observed many times. At the DNA level, this CDR3 is encoded by other sequences in the same sample as well. This chain connects TRBV5-1 to TRBJ2-5; 7 bases agree with TRBD1. With 4 bases clipped from V and 0 bases from J, the junction kept 3 bases outside the gene matches. This CDR3 region has 14 residues. Germline V gene sequence: CDR1 SGHRS, CDR2 YFSETQ. CDR3 region: CASSPGTDQETQYF. In DNA form, the CDR3 reads TGCGCCAGCAGCCCTGGGACAGACCAAGAGACCCAGTACTTC.

This clone was counted ten times or more. The chain employs TRBV28 and TRBJ1-2; D gene uncertain. This CDR3 region has 12 residues. CDR1 MDHEN and CDR2 SYDVKM come from the germline V gene. Trimming removed 2 bases from V and 5 bases from J, with 6 bases in between. The CDR3 loop is CASSLQEYGYTF. The DNA for the CDR3 is TGTGCCAGCAGTTTACAGGAGTATGGCTACACCTTC.

V is TRBV5-1 and J is TRBJ2-7; 10 bases match TRBD2. The CDR3 spans 18 residues. V shed 3 bases, J shed 0 bases, and the junction held 12 bases outside the gene matches. CDR1 is SGHRS, CDR2 YFSETQ, per germline. This chain's CDR3 is CASSWDVAGGKSSYEQYF. The CDR3 bases are TGCGCCAGCAGCTGGGATGTAGCGGGAGGTAAGAGCTCCTACGAGCAGTACTTC.

The sample holds many counts of this clone. The chain couples TRBV20-1 to TRBJ2-5; no reliable D call. CDR1 is DFQATT, CDR2 SNEGSKA, per germline (reference sequence). The CDR3 has 18 amino acids. Trimming removed 0 bases from V and 5 bases from J, with 25 bases in between. This chain's CDR3 is CSARDFKALGGVLETQYF. CDR3 sequence (DNA): TGCAGTGCTAGAGATTTTAAGGCCCTTGGTGGGGTTTTGGAGACCCAGTACTTC.

This clone appeared many times. The V call is TRBV6-1, the J call TRBJ1-5; maybe TRBD1 (5 bases). With 6 bases removed from V and 3 bases from J, the gap between germline ends came to 9 bases. In germline, CDR1 is MNHNS, CDR2 SASEGT. The CDR3 has 13 residues. The CDR3 bases are TGTGCCAGCAGGGGGGTCCTCAATCAGCCCCAGCATTTT. Translation: CASRGVLNQPQHF.

This sequence joins TRBV7-2 and TRBJ1-6; D remains ambiguous. The CDR3 is 14 residues long. Germline CDR1 and CDR2: SGHTA and FQGNSA. Between the trimmed V and J ends, which lost 1 base and 11 bases, there was a span of 12 bases. The DNA for the CDR3 is TGTGCCAGCAGCTTAGAGCCCTCGGGGACACCCCTCCACTTT. This translates into CASSLEPSGTPLHF.

This clone has at least ten counts. The chain couples TRBV20-1 to TRBJ2-7; 11 nucleotides match TRBD1. This CDR3 region has 14 residues. Looked up from germline, CDR1 is DFQATT and CDR2 is SNEGSKA (reference sequence). With V trimmed by 6 bases and J by 4 bases, 8 bases remained unmatched. DNA for the CDR3: TGCAGTGCCGGACGGACAGGGGGCAATTACGAGCAGTACTTC. It encodes CSAGRTGGNYEQYF.

This clone has at least ten counts. The same CDR3 arises from other DNA sequences in this sample as well. This chain uses TRBV5-1 with TRBJ2-5; D tentatively fits TRBD1 or TRBD2 (5 bases each). The CDR3 spans 13 residues. Trimming took 0 bases from V and 4 from J, leaving 7 bases between them. The germline CDR1 and CDR2 sequences are SGHRS and YFSETQ. DNA for the CDR3: TGCGCCAGCAGCTTGGGGGGGTTAGAGACCCAGTACTTC. It is translated as CASSLGGLETQYF. The variable domain in full, with the rest retrieved from reference TRBV5-1 and TRBJ2-5, is KAGVTQTPRYLIKTRGQQVTLSCSPISGHRSVSWYQQTPGQGLQFLFEYFSETQRNKGNFPGRFSGRQFSNSRSEMNVSTLELGDSALYLCASSLGGLETQYFGPGTRLLVL.

In its sample, this clone was seen many times. The V call is TRBV28, the J call TRBJ2-7; a weak D match, TRBD2 (5 bases). The ends were cut back, 3 bases at V and 2 bases at J, with 11 bases in the middle. The CDR3 contains 14 residues. Per germline, CDR1 MDHEN and CDR2 SYDVKM. For the CDR3, the DNA is TGTGCCAGCAGTTTCAAGCGGCCCGCCTACGAGCAGTACTTC. This translates into CASSFKRPAYEQYF.

This clone came up many times. The V gene is TRBV5-4, the J gene TRBJ2-7; the D gene is possibly TRBD1 (6 bases). Germline assignment: CDR1 SGHNT and CDR2 YYREEE (reference sequence). The CDR3 is 13 amino acids. V lost 2 bases and J lost 5, with 11 bases in between. The CDR3 here is CASSLTGKDEQYF. The CDR3 DNA reads TGTGCCAGCAGCTTAACAGGGAAAGACGAGCAGTACTTC.

This clone has a handful of counts. This may arise from a read error, as a much more abundant clone is one base away. The gene calls are TRBV6-2 or TRBV6-3 and TRBJ2-5, with 7 bases identical to TRBD2. The CDR3 is 14 amino acids. The germline gives CDR1 MNHEY, CDR2 SVGEGT. CDR3 residues: CASSWSGRLKTQCF. The CDR3 DNA is TGTGCCAGCAGTTGGTCCGGGAGGTTAAAGACCCAGTGCTTC.

Points on this clone: At one end the junction does not follow the germline gene, possibly because of a read error. This chain links TRBV6-1 with TRBJ1-1, with D maybe TRBD1 (6 bases). The germline V gene encodes CDR1 MNHNS and CDR2 SASEGT. The CDR3 length is 13 residues. CDR3 sequence: CASIQQGNTESFF. In DNA form, the CDR3 reads TGTGCCAGCATACAGCAGGGGAACACTGAATCTTTCTTT.

This clone has a count of ten or more. The chain has TRBV27 and TRBJ1-2, with TRBD1 matching 7 bases. V shed 2 bases, J shed 1 base, and the junction held 10 bases outside the gene matches. The CDR3 sequence is 17 residues long. The germline gives CDR1 MNHEY, CDR2 SMNVEV (reference sequence). For the CDR3, the DNA is TGTGCCAGCAGTTTAATATTTGTCAGGGGGGATAACTATGGCTACACCTTC. Amino acid sequence: CASSLIFVRGDNYGYTF.

This clone was detected ten times or more. This chain connects TRBV20-1 to TRBJ2-2, with 8 bases matching TRBD1. CDR1 and CDR2 from the germline V gene are DFQATT and SNEGSKA (reference sequence). Unmatched junction bases numbered 15, after V lost 6 bases and J lost 0 bases. This CDR3 is 18 amino acids long. In DNA, the CDR3 is TGCAGTGCAACCCCCGGGACAGGTCCATTCGCGAACACCGGGGAGCTGTTTTTT. Its translation is CSATPGTGPFANTGELFF.

In its sample, this clone was seen many times. V and J are TRBV20-1 and TRBJ2-7; D call uncertain. The CDR3 has 11 amino acids. Per the germline V gene, CDR1 is DFQATT and CDR2 is SNEGSKA (reference sequence). The V and J ends lost 3 bases and 3 bases respectively, with 6 bases between them. CDR3 nucleotides: TGCAGTGCTAGGGAGTACTACGAGCAGTACTTC. Amino acids: CSAREYYEQYF.

The chain combines TRBV20-1 with TRBJ1-1, with TRBD1 matching 8 bases. The CDR3 loop spans 15 amino acids. Germline CDR1 reads DFQATT; CDR2 reads SNEGSKA (reference sequence). Trimming took 0 bases from V and 3 from J; bases not matched to a gene: 6. CDR3 in amino acids: CSARDPTDRDTEAFF. The CDR3, as DNA: TGCAGTGCTAGAGACCCCACGGACAGGGACACTGAAGCTTTCTTT.

Concerning this clone itself: It may be a read error: a sequence one base away is much more abundant. The chain combines TRBV29-1 with TRBJ2-7; no firm D call. Trimming took 6 bases from V and 0 from J, leaving 15 bases between them. The CDR3 length is 14 residues. Germline lookup yields CDR1 SQVTM and CDR2 ANQGSEA. CDR3: CSVQVFASSYEQYF. In DNA, the CDR3 is TGCAGCGTCCAGGTGTTTGCAAGCTCCTACGAGCAGTACTTC.

This clone showed up many times. The chain carries TRBV18 and TRBJ2-7; TRBD1 aligns across 11 bases. This CDR3 spans 15 amino acids. With 5 bases clipped from V and 5 bases from J, the junction kept 8 bases outside the gene matches. Germline CDR1 reads KGHSH; CDR2 reads LQKENI. This chain's CDR3 is CASSTRTGGLDEQYF. The CDR3 coding sequence is TGTGCCAGCTCAACAAGGACAGGGGGCTTGGACGAGCAGTACTTC.

The rearrangement uses TRBV4-1 and TRBJ2-3, with TRBD2 matching over 14 bases. Germline loops: CDR1 MGHRA, CDR2 YSYEKL. This CDR3 region has 18 residues. The V and J ends lost 0 bases and 9 bases, in that order; junction bases with no gene match: 11. CDR3 sequence: CASSQEPPGTSGSGTQYF. CDR3 nucleotides: TGCGCCAGCAGCCAAGAGCCCCCCGGGACTAGCGGGAGCGGCACGCAGTATTTT.

Only a few counts were recorded for this clone. A read error may account for a junction end that differs from germline. The chain joins TRBV2 to TRBJ2-7; possible D gene TRBD1, 5 bases. CDR3 size: 14 residues. The V gene's germline CDR1 is SNHLY and CDR2 FYNNEI. DNA for the CDR3: TGTGTCAGCAGTGGAGACAGTGGTAGATACGAGCAGTACTTC. This sequence encodes CVSSGDSGRYEQYF. Drawing the rest from reference TRBV2 and TRBJ2-7, the complete variable domain is EPEVTQTPSHQVTQMGQEVILRCVPISNHLYFYWYRQILGQKVEFLVSFYNNEISEKSEIFDDQFSVERPDGSNFTLKIRSTKLEDSAMYFCVSSGDSGRYEQYFGPGTRLTVT.

The V and J genes are TRBV6-2 or TRBV6-3 and TRBJ2-1, with 8 bases aligning to TRBD1. V lost 6 bases and J lost 8; bases outside the gene matches: 15. The CDR3 has 16 amino acids. Germline V lookup: CDR1 MNHEY, CDR2 SVGEGT. The CDR3 coding sequence is TGTGCCAGCAGCAAACAATGGACAGGGTGGAGCGATGAGCAGTTCTTC. Encoded protein: CASSKQWTGWSDEQFF.

This clone was counted at least ten times. This may be a read error: a much more frequent sequence differs by one nucleotide. This chain links TRBV5-1 with TRBJ1-3; D perhaps matches TRBD1 (5 bases). The V gene's germline CDR1 is SGHRS and CDR2 YFSETQ. The CDR3 contains 15 residues. CDR3: CASSGGISSGSTIYF. The CDR3 nucleotides read TGCGCCAGCAGCGGGGGGATAAGCTCTGGAAGCACCATATATTTT.

To note about this clone: A much larger clone is a single base away; this may be a read error. The chain joins TRBV5-4 to TRBJ2-5, with a possible D match to TRBD2 (6 bases). The CDR3 is made up of 14 amino acids. Germline CDR1 SGHNT, CDR2 YYREEE (reference sequence). Written as DNA, the CDR3 is TGTGCCAGCAGCGGGGTTGGAGGGGAAGATACCCAGTACTTC. The encoded protein is CASSGVGGEDTQYF.

This clone was seen a few times. It may be a read error: a sequence one base away is much more abundant. V is TRBV28 and J is TRBJ2-5; maybe TRBD1 (5 bases). The CDR3 consists of 13 residues. CDR1 and CDR2 (germline): MDHEN, SYDVKM. The CDR3 coding sequence is TGCGCCAACATGGGGCAGTATGGTGAGACCCAGTACTTC. It codes for CANMGQYGETQYF.

This clone was seen ten or more times. The chain has TRBV7-3 and TRBJ1-1; D not certain. This CDR3 region has 13 residues. Germline CDR1 and CDR2: SGHTA and FQGTGA. V dropped 5 bases and J dropped 1 base, with 8 bases sitting between them. The CDR3 bases are TGTGCCAGCAGCCTTTCTTCGAACACTGAAGCTTTCTTT. Encoded protein: CASSLSSNTEAFF.

This clone was recorded many times. Sequence at one end of the junction differs from germline and may be a read error. The V gene is TRBV7-9, the J gene TRBJ2-7; the D is unclear. The CDR3 contains 12 residues. CDR1 SEHNR and CDR2 FQNEAQ come from the germline V gene (reference sequence). CDR3 residues: CASSLEELRLGF. The CDR3 region has the DNA TGTGCCAGCAGCTTAGAGGAGCTACGATTAGGTTTC.